These 5 T cell receptor beta chains came from one sample sequenced in a study of shared clonotypes between healthy human individuals. Only in-frame clones appear in the TCRdb table, and some are missing; sequencing was by immunoSEQ multiplex PCR. Here the sample spans over a million clones, more than 95% being singletons. The specimen sequenced was naive CD4+ T cells sorted from blood. Subset given: CD45RA+ positively selected. The receptors shown here come from a man aged 25-45 years in good health.

This clone occurred once. The chain recombines TRBV6-1 with TRBJ2-7; the D is unclear. This CDR3 comprises 14 residues. Per the germline V gene, CDR1 is MNHNS and CDR2 is SASEGT. V was pared by 5 bases and J by 2 bases, with 13 bases between. Here the CDR3 reads CASSPRLNPYEQYF. In DNA, the CDR3 is TGTGCCAGCAGTCCGCGACTGAACCCCTACGAGCAGTACTTC.

DNA for the CDR3: TGTGCCAGCAGCCTTACAGGTCCCCAAGAGACCCAGTACTTC. Its translation is CASSLTGPQETQYF. The chain is built from TRBV7-9 and TRBJ2-5, with D possibly TRBD1 on 5 matching bases. The V gene lost 5 bases and the J gene lost 1 base, with 11 bases spanning the gap. CDR1 is SEHNR and CDR2 is FQNEAQ in the germline V gene (reference sequence). The CDR3 totals 14 residues.

The rearrangement joins TRBV5-1 to TRBJ2-1; 7 bases align to TRBD2. The CDR3 is 15 residues long. Germline V gives CDR1 SGHRS, CDR2 YFSETQ. Germline trimming cut 0 bases from V and 4 bases from J; bases unmatched to any gene: 4. CDR3 sequence (DNA): TGCGCCAGCAGCTTGGAGGGAGCGGGGTACAATGAGCAGTTCTTC. It is translated as CASSLEGAGYNEQFF.

The V gene is TRBV2, the J gene TRBJ1-1; tentative D call: TRBD1 (5 bases). Trimming left V 2 bases short and J 8 bases short, with 9 bases between. CDR1 SNHLY and CDR2 FYNNEI come from the germline V gene. The CDR3 loop spans 12 amino acids. The CDR3 coding sequence is TGTGCCAGCAGTGAATCCGGGGGAGAAGCTTTCTTT. Translated: CASSESGGEAFF.

The chain carries TRBV9 and TRBJ2-7, with 7 bases aligning to TRBD1. The CDR3 totals 15 residues. Per the germline V gene, CDR1 is SGDLS and CDR2 is YYNGEE. After removal of 1 base from V and 6 bases from J, the junction contained 10 bases not matched to a gene. The CDR3 reads CASSVSSGQTPEQYF. CDR3 DNA: TGTGCCAGCAGCGTATCGTCGGGACAGACCCCCGAGCAGTACTTC.